This T cell receptor (beta chain) comes out of a study of molecular identifiers for immune sequencing clone quantification. Each CDR3 protein gets one entry after TCRdb re-called the PCR reads with MiXCR. The sample lists fewer than 75,000 distinct CDR3 sequences; 15% to 20% were seen once. This clonotype came up many times. Trimming pared 6 bases from V and 8 bases from J, leaving 11 bases between. The germline V gene encodes CDR1 SGHTA and CDR2 FQGNSA. The CDR3 consists of 12 residues. The V call is TRBV7-2, the J call TRBJ2-1; no clear D. This sequence originates from a human donor in good health. Some libraries in this study had Jurkat cell RNA spiked in. Specimen: naive CD8+ T cells from blood, with Jurkat cell RNA spiked in. Sample subset: FACS-sorted CD8+CD4-CCR7+CD45RA+ naive T cells. CDR3 DNA: TGTGCCAGCAGTATAAGCGCGGATGAGCAGTTCTTC. Protein: CASSISADEQFF.